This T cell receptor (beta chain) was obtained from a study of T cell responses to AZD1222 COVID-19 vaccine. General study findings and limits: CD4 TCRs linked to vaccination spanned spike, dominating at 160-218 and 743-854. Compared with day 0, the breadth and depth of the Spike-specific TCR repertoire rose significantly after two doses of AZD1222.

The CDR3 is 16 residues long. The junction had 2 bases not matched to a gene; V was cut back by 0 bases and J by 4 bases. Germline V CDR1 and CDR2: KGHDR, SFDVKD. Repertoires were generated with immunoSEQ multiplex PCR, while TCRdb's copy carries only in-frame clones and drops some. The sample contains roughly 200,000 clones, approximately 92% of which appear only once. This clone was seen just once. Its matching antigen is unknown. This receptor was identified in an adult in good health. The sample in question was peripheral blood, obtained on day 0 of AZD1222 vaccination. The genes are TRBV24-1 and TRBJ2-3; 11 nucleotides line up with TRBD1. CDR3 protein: CATSDLRTGGADTQYF. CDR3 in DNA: TGTGCCACCAGTGATTTGCGGACAGGGGGCGCAGATACGCAGTATTTT.